This T cell receptor beta chain was identified during a study of blood T cells in healthy people across ages. Regarding the study as a whole: Relative to aged donors, long-lived donors carried more naive CD4+ cells and displayed higher diversity.

As regards this clonotype: What it binds is not known.

Through a sample-barcoded 5' primer and a J-beta primer mix, a second PCR was run for roughly 6 to 11 cycles. TCRdb ran MiXCR on the 5' RACE reads and lists one entry per CDR3 protein. The repertoire holds approximately 820,000 distinct CDR3 sequences, with around 42% as singletons. The CDR3 consists of 17 residues. Germline V gives CDR1 SGHVS, CDR2 FQNEAQ. After removal of 5 bases from V and 0 bases from J, the junction contained 5 bases not matched to a gene. The clonotype was recovered from a man between 60 and 75 years old in good health. Sequencing was done on a sample of blood. This chain uses TRBV7-8 with TRBJ2-3, with 13 bases aligning to TRBD2. CDR3 region: CASSTMTSGGSTDTQYF. CDR3 nucleotides: TGTGCCAGCAGCACGATGACTAGCGGGGGGAGCACAGATACGCAGTATTTT.